Listed below are T cell receptor beta chains from one sample, sequenced in a study of T cell changes during pregnancy in multiple sclerosis. Repertoires were generated with immunoSEQ multiplex PCR, while TCRdb's copy carries only in-frame clones and drops some. The data contain about 50,000 clones, 94% of them singletons. The sequencing here drew on CD8+ T cells from peripheral blood mononuclear cells, taken in the first trimester of pregnancy. The receptors derive from a female donor with multiple sclerosis, enrolled in a pregnancy study. Each CDR3 is given without its conserved first and last residue.

>TRBJ1-2|TRBV7-9|13
ASTLITNLNYGYT
>TRBJ2-7|TRBV5-4|13
ASSLNRGRSDEQY
>TRBJ1-2|TRBV28|16
ASSRGIQTAVGYYGYT
>TRBJ1-5|TRBV27|12
ASKAGGGNQPQH
>TRBJ2-1|TRBV11-2|9
ASSPRNEQF
>TRBJ2-7|TRBV4-2|14
ASSLMRTSGFYEQY
>TRBJ2-7|TRBV2|19
ASSEALGAGLGLAGGGEQY
>TRBJ2-2|TRBV2|14
ASNPEKAGNTGELF
>TRBJ2-2|TRBV27|12
ASSSARGTGELF
>TRBJ1-1|TRBV7-9|13
ASSGYATGWTEAF
>TRBJ2-2|TRBV27|12
ASSFGPNTGELF
>TRBJ2-3|TRBV27|11
ASSLSPRSTQY
>TRBJ2-1|TRBV19|13
ASSRSSGEIHEQF
>TRBJ2-7|TRBV19|13
ASSIEATGRGEQY
>TRBJ1-1|TRBV27|11
ASSFGRGTEAF
>TRBJ1-3|TRBV10-3|18
AISDEKAGQGALRGNTIY
>TRBJ2-1|TRBV19|12
ASSPAGAYNEQF